The next 32 T cell receptor beta chains were all read from a single sample in a study of control samples from healthy donors and cancer patients. Produced via immunoSEQ multiplex PCR; TCRdb's table is partial and in-frame only. The sample has tens of thousands of clones, about 80% seen once. Sequenced sample: PBMCs. The origin of the receptors is a man aged 60 to 69 with head and neck cancer.

V and J are TRBV6-5 and TRBJ2-5; D not certain. This CDR3 comprises 14 residues. Germline CDR1 is MNHEY and CDR2 is SVGAGI. V lost 1 base to trimming and J lost 4 bases, with 10 bases between them. The CDR3 spells CASSYYVSSETQYF. The CDR3 DNA reads as TGTGCCAGCAGTTACTACGTCAGTTCAGAGACCCAGTACTTC.

V is TRBV7-2 and J is TRBJ2-3; 10 positions match TRBD2. The V gene end was trimmed by 5 bases and the J gene end by 4 bases; junction bases not matched to a gene: 12. CDR1 is SGHTA and CDR2 is FQGNSA in the germline V gene. CDR3 length: 17 residues. DNA of the CDR3: TGTGCCAGCAGCCTTGTCCCCCTAGCGGGGGTGTCAGATACGCAGTATTTT. Amino acids: CASSLVPLAGVSDTQYF.

A few counts support this clone. The chain carries TRBV6-6 and TRBJ2-2; tentatively, D is TRBD2 (5 bases). Trimming shortened V by 4 bases and J by 5 bases, and 11 bases separated the two germline ends. Germline lookup yields CDR1 MNHNY and CDR2 SVGAGI (reference sequence). This CDR3 has 14 residues. The CDR3 region has the DNA TGTGCCAGCAGTTGGGATGGGGAGACCGGGGAGCTGTTTTTT. This gives the protein CASSWDGETGELFF.

This clone occurred a few times. The chain uses TRBV5-1 and TRBJ1-5; TRBD1 aligns across 7 bases. This CDR3 region has 15 residues. V lost 2 bases and J lost 6; bases outside the gene matches: 8. Germline V lookup: CDR1 SGHRS, CDR2 YFSETQ. The CDR3 DNA follows: TGCGCCAGCAGCTTTTCAGGGGGAGAGGGTCAGCCCCAGCATTTT. Encoded protein: CASSFSGGEGQPQHF.

The chain is built from TRBV5-1 and TRBJ1-5; D might be TRBD1 (5 bases). From germline, CDR1 is SGHRS and CDR2 YFSETQ. The CDR3 spans 15 residues. With 0 bases removed from V and 7 bases from J, the gap between germline ends came to 14 bases. In DNA form, the CDR3 reads TGCGCCAGCAGCTTGGAGGGATCTCAGGGACAGCCCCAGCATTTT. It is translated as CASSLEGSQGQPQHF.

This chain links TRBV9 with TRBJ2-3, with D perhaps assigned TRBD1 or TRBD2 (6 bases each). Per germline, CDR1 SGDLS and CDR2 YYNGEE. The V gene lost 0 bases and the J gene lost 2 bases, with 13 bases spanning the gap. The CDR3 runs to 16 residues. The DNA for the CDR3 is TGTGCCAGCAGCGTAGCGGGGGCCCGGCCCACAGATACGCAGTATTTT. As protein: CASSVAGARPTDTQYF.

The chain joins TRBV2 to TRBJ2-7; the D is unclear. The ends were cut back, 5 bases at V and 0 bases at J, with 8 bases in the middle. The CDR3 spans 13 residues. CDR1 and CDR2 from the germline V gene are SNHLY and FYNNEI. The CDR3 bases are TGTGCCAGCAGTATTCGACTCTCCTACGAGCAGTACTTC. Residues: CASSIRLSYEQYF.

This clone was picked up a small number of times. V usage is TRBV11-2 and J usage is TRBJ1-2; no definite D call. Germline CDR1 reads SGHAT; CDR2 reads FQNNGV. The CDR3 sequence is 14 residues long. Trimming removed 5 bases at V and 4 bases at J, with 14 bases between. The CDR3 DNA reads TGTGCCAGCAGCCCCTATGATGCCAGCTATGGCTACACCTTC. The encoded protein is CASSPYDASYGYTF.

A single count supports this clone. This chain joins TRBV14 and TRBJ1-2; D unresolved. CDR1 is SGHDN, CDR2 FVKESK, per germline. CDR3 length equals 15 residues. Trimming removed 1 base from V and 4 bases from J, with 13 bases in between. The chain's CDR3 is CASSQVTGWIYGYTF. CDR3 nucleotides: TGTGCCAGCAGCCAAGTCACCGGGTGGATCTATGGCTACACCTTC.

The rearrangement uses TRBV28 and TRBJ1-2, with D possibly TRBD1 on 6 matching bases. Germline V gene lookup returns CDR1 MDHEN and CDR2 SYDVKM. This CDR3 has 12 amino acids. Trimming removed 2 bases at V and 5 bases at J, with 6 bases between. The CDR3 protein is CASSLRGYGYTF. The CDR3 DNA reads as TGTGCCAGCAGTTTAAGGGGGTATGGCTACACCTTC.

This rearrangement joins TRBV21-1 to TRBJ2-1; the table assigns TRBD2, which was not confirmed against the DNA. TRBV21-1 is tagged as a pseudogene. The length of the CDR3 is 17 residues. CDR3: CASSARDYPYSYNEQFF. CDR3 DNA sequence: TGTGCCAGCAGCGCCCGGGACTACCCCTACTCCTACAATGAGCAGTTCTTC.

This clone has a single count. The chain employs TRBV7-2 and TRBJ2-7, with 8 bases lining up with TRBD1. V dropped 7 bases and J dropped 0; count of bases not matched to a gene: 5. The CDR3 is 14 residues long. Germline V gives CDR1 SGHTA, CDR2 FQGNSA. This CDR3 is CASKTGGSSYEQYF. CDR3 coding DNA: TGTGCCAGCAAAACAGGGGGTAGCTCCTACGAGCAGTACTTC.

This clone was observed once. The CDR3 DNA follows: TGTGCCACCAGCAGAGACCGACTAGCGGGTCTGAACGAGCAGTACTTC. This encodes CATSRDRLAGLNEQYF. The rearrangement uses TRBV15 and TRBJ2-7; TRBD2 matches 10 bases. Trimming cost V 0 bases and J 5 bases; bases outside gene matches: 7. The CDR3 is 16 residues long. The germline CDR1 and CDR2 sequences are LNHNV and YYDKDF (reference sequence).

The chain uses TRBV7-2 and TRBJ2-2; 7 bases are a match to TRBD2. After removal of 0 bases from V and 6 bases from J, the junction contained 7 bases not matched to a gene. The CDR3 totals 16 residues. Germline V CDR1 and CDR2: SGHTA, FQGNSA. The CDR3 DNA reads as TGTGCCAGCAGCTTAGCTAGCGGGTATGGGGCCGGGGAGCTGTTTTTT. Amino acids: CASSLASGYGAGELFF.

The chain combines TRBV12-5 with TRBJ2-5; tentative D call: TRBD1 (6 bases). Germline lookup yields CDR1 LGHNT and CDR2 FRNRAP. Trimming cost V 3 bases and J 5 bases, with 13 bases left between them. The length of the CDR3 is 14 residues. The CDR3 here is CASGLNRVGETQYF. CDR3 nucleotide sequence: TGTGCTAGTGGTTTAAACAGGGTCGGGGAGACCCAGTACTTC.

The rearrangement joins TRBV12-2 to TRBJ1-1; TRBD1 reflects the table's D call only, with no check against the DNA. TRBV12-2 is listed as a pseudogene. The CDR3 is 22 residues long. CDR3 sequence: CASRLAMVDRLTLRGLNTEAFF. CDR3 coding DNA: TGTGCAAGTCGCTTAGCGATGGTGGACAGGCTTACTTTGAGGGGGTTGAACACTGAAGCTTTCTTT.

The chain is built from TRBV3-1 (or the pseudogene TRBV3-2) and TRBJ2-5, with 11 bases lining up with TRBD2. The germline V gene encodes CDR1 LGHDT and CDR2 YNNKEL (reference sequence). With V trimmed by 7 bases and J by 5 bases, 12 bases remained unmatched. This CDR3 contains 16 residues. The CDR3 loop is CASTISTSGVRETQYF. The CDR3 nucleotides are TGTGCCAGCACCATCTCGACTAGCGGGGTCCGGGAGACCCAGTACTTC.

This sequence joins TRBV7-9 and TRBJ1-1; TRBD1 matches at 8 bases. In germline, CDR1 is SEHNR, CDR2 FQNEAQ (reference sequence). The CDR3 runs 18 residues. The J segment lost 1 base and the V segment lost 1 base, leaving 11 bases of the junction unmatched. Here the CDR3 reads CASSLEWQVDRENTEAFF. DNA of the CDR3: TGTGCCAGCAGCTTAGAGTGGCAAGTGGACAGGGAGAACACTGAAGCTTTCTTT.

The chain uses TRBV11-2 and TRBJ2-5; perhaps D is TRBD1 or TRBD2 (5 bases each). CDR1 SGHAT and CDR2 FQNNGV come from the germline V gene. V gave up 5 bases and J gave up 4 bases, with 11 bases separating them. The CDR3 length is 13 residues. CDR3 amino acids: CASSHGGPETQYF. The CDR3, as DNA: TGTGCCAGCAGCCATGGGGGTCCAGAGACCCAGTACTTC.

The chain is built from TRBV19 and TRBJ2-2; D is perhaps TRBD2 (8 bases). The germline CDR1 and CDR2 sequences are LNHDA and SQIVND (reference sequence). This CDR3 region has 16 residues. V lost 4 bases, J lost 7 bases, and 19 bases lay in between. The CDR3 sequence is CASSKDRAGGHGELFF. DNA for the CDR3: TGTGCCAGTAGTAAAGACAGGGCGGGGGGTCACGGGGAGCTGTTTTTT.

V and J are TRBV4-1 and TRBJ1-1; D ambiguous. The CDR3 sequence is 16 residues long. From germline, CDR1 is MGHRA and CDR2 YSYEKL. Trimming cost V 4 bases and J 0 bases, with 15 bases left between them. The chain's CDR3 is CASSPRQTHMNTEAFF. CDR3 DNA: TGCGCCAGCAGCCCCCGGCAGACACACATGAACACTGAAGCTTTCTTT.

V is TRBV18 and J is TRBJ1-5; 7 nucleotides align to TRBD1. V was clipped by 5 bases and J by 2 bases; unmatched bases: 3. This CDR3 spans 14 amino acids. Germline V lookup: CDR1 KGHSH, CDR2 LQKENI. CDR3 bases: TGTGCCAGCTCATCTGACAGGGGCAATCAGCCCCAGCATTTT. Translated, it gives CASSSDRGNQPQHF. Filled out from reference TRBV18 and TRBJ1-5, the complete variable domain reads NAGVMQNPRHLVRRRGQEARLRCSPMKGHSHVYWYRQLPEEGLKFMVYLQKENIIDESGMPKERFSAEFPKEGPSILRIQQVVRGDSAAYFCASSSDRGNQPQHFGDGTRLSIL.

The rearrangement uses TRBV5-1 and TRBJ1-2; D might be TRBD1 (5 bases). CDR3 length equals 12 residues. Trimming stripped 5 bases from V and 2 bases from J, with 7 bases between. CDR1 SGHRS and CDR2 YFSETQ come from the germline V gene. The CDR3 loop reads CASRTDNYGYTF. CDR3 nucleotides: TGCGCCAGCAGGACAGACAACTATGGCTACACCTTC.

This clone came up a few times. This rearrangement joins TRBV27 to TRBJ1-2, with TRBD1 matching over 8 bases. After removal of 4 bases from V and 4 bases from J, the junction contained 8 bases not matched to a gene. The V gene's germline CDR1 is MNHEY and CDR2 SMNVEV (reference sequence). The CDR3 consists of 15 residues. The CDR3 sequence: CASSSTGADFYGYTF. The CDR3 bases are TGTGCCAGCAGTTCGACAGGGGCTGATTTCTATGGCTACACCTTC.

The chain links TRBV5-1 to TRBJ2-7; 7 bases fit TRBD2. The germline CDR1 and CDR2 sequences are SGHRS and YFSETQ. J lost 2 bases, V lost 0 bases, and 8 bases had no gene match. The CDR3 covers 16 residues. Written as DNA, the CDR3 is TGCGCCAGCAGCTTGGCCATCTTGGGGGGGACCTACGAGCAGTACTTC. Translation: CASSLAILGGTYEQYF.

CDR3 amino acids: CASNPNIYSSTDTQYF. In nucleotides, the CDR3 is TGCGCCAGCAATCCGAATATCTACTCTAGCACAGATACGCAGTATTTT. The chain has TRBV5-1 and TRBJ2-3; D remains unclear. The CDR3 is 16 amino acids. V was cut by 6 bases and J by 0 bases, with 17 bases left in between. Germline V gives CDR1 SGHRS, CDR2 YFSETQ.

The rearrangement joins TRBV3-1 (or the pseudogene TRBV3-2) to TRBJ1-3, with D unresolved. CDR1 is LGHDT, CDR2 YNNKEL, per germline (reference sequence). V lost 1 base, J lost 0 bases, and 10 bases lay in between. This CDR3 is built from 16 residues. The DNA of the CDR3 is TGTGCCAGCAGCCAAGTCGCGTGTCGCTCTGGAAACACCATATATTTT. Translating it yields CASSQVACRSGNTIYF.

This rearrangement joins TRBV5-1 to TRBJ1-4, with D possibly TRBD1 on 5 matching bases. The V and J ends lost 3 bases and 7 bases respectively, with 13 bases between them. Germline V lookup: CDR1 SGHRS, CDR2 YFSETQ. The CDR3 covers 14 residues. CDR3 in amino acids: CASSSEGAGEKLFF. In DNA form, the CDR3 reads TGCGCCAGCAGCTCCGAAGGGGCGGGTGAAAAACTGTTTTTT.

J is TRBJ2-3 and V is TRBV6-5; TRBD2 aligns across 11 bases. J was trimmed by 3 bases and V by 6 bases; bases with no gene match: 2. The CDR3 sequence is 14 residues long. CDR1 and CDR2 from the germline V gene are MNHEY and SVGAGI. CDR3 nucleotide sequence: TGTGCCAGCAGGGGACTAGCGGCAACAGATACGCAGTATTTT. Translating gives CASRGLAATDTQYF.

The rearrangement uses TRBV14 and TRBJ2-2; D remains ambiguous. Germline lookup yields CDR1 SGHDN and CDR2 FVKESK. This CDR3 comprises 14 residues. The V end lost 1 base, the J end lost 6 bases, and 9 bases lay between the germline ends. CDR3: CASSQGWTAGELFF. Written as DNA, the CDR3 is TGTGCCAGCAGCCAAGGCTGGACGGCCGGGGAGCTGTTTTTT.

The rearrangement joins TRBV11-2 to TRBJ1-1, with a weak D call TRBD1 (5 bases). The V and J ends lost 5 bases and 1 base respectively, with 14 bases between them. The CDR3 spans 15 residues. The germline V gene has CDR1 SGHAT and CDR2 FQNNGV. CDR3 coding DNA: TGTGCCAGCAGCAGATTAACAGGCTCGAACACTGAAGCTTTCTTT. Amino acids: CASSRLTGSNTEAFF.

This clone has just one count. V gene TRBV6-5 combines with J gene TRBJ1-4; tentative D call: TRBD1 (5 bases). Germline V gives CDR1 MNHEY, CDR2 SVGAGI. The germline V and J ends were trimmed by 2 bases and 8 bases, with 18 bases remaining between them. The CDR3 totals 16 residues. The CDR3 loop reads CASSYSLGRNWEKLFF. The DNA for the CDR3 is TGTGCCAGCAGTTACAGTCTGGGGCGTAATTGGGAAAAACTGTTTTTT.